This T cell receptor beta chain was found in a study of cytomegalovirus exposure and HLA in healthy donors. About the study: Samples from HLA-typed donors yielded 65 million to 85 million unique TCRs in an early data release. Notes on the study in general: Accounts indicate the classifier identified cytomegalovirus status with strong specificity and sensitivity. TCR beta V segments were, for the most part, productive about 87% or about 30% of the time in an earlier analysis. HLA allele associations emerged for fewer than 20,000 TCR beta sequences in a later analysis, at 0.05 false discovery rate.

About this clone itself: The antigen is not known.

A multiplex PCR was run with 60 Vbeta primers and 13 Jbeta primers. Profiling relied on immunoSEQ multiplex PCR, and the TCRdb table lists in-frame clones only, not all of them. The table records around 210,000 clones, approximately 85% of them present only once. Germline CDR1 and CDR2: SEHNR and FQNEAQ (reference sequence). The V and J ends lost 0 bases and 6 bases respectively, with 17 bases between them. The CDR3 totals 16 residues. The chain is built from TRBV7-9 and TRBJ1-2, with D perhaps TRBD1 (6 bases). Sequencing used PBMCs. The TCR comes from a girl aged 2 to 9 in good health and CMV-seronegative. The CDR3 sequence: CASSLARDTPLNGYTF. In DNA form, the CDR3 reads TGTGCCAGCAGCTTAGCCCGGGACACTCCTCTGAATGGCTACACCTTC. Together with reference TRBV7-9 and TRBJ1-2, the CDR3 gives the full variable domain: DTGVSQNPRHKITKRGQNVTFRCDPISEHNRLYWYRQTLGQGPEFLTYFQNEAQLEKSRLLSDRFSAERPKGSFSTLEIQRTEQGDSAMYLCASSLARDTPLNGYTFGSGTRLTVV.